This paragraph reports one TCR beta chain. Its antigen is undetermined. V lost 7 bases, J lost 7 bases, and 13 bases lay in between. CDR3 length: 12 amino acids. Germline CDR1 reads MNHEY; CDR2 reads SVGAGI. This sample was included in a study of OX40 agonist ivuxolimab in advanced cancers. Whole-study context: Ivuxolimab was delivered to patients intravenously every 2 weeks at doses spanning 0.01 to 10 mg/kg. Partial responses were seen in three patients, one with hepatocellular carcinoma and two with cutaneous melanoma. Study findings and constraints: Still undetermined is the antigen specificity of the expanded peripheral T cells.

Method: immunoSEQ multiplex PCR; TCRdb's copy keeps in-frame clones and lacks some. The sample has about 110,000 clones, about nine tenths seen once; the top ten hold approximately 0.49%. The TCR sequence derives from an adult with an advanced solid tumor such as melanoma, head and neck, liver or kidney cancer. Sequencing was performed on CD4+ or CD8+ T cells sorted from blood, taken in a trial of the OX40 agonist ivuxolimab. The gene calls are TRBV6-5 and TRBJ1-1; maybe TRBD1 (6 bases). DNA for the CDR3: TGTGCCAGCACTCCCAGGACAGATGAAGCTTTCTTT. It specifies CASTPRTDEAFF.